The sequence of this T cell receptor beta chain was determined in a study of post-analysis software for immune sequencing data. Findings and caveats of the study: Included in a set of five TRBV segments more frequent in patients than controls were TRBV5-6, TRBV5-1 and TRBV20-1.

Concerning this clonotype: Its antigen is unidentified.

Unique molecular identifiers were carried by the TCR beta cDNA libraries. TCRdb re-called the PCR reads through MiXCR, storing one row per CDR3 protein. The data hold some 800,000 distinct CDR3 sequences, with about half observed a single time. The CDR3 totals 16 residues. V lost 0 bases to trimming and J lost 0 bases; unmatched junction nucleotides: 4. The germline gives CDR1 LGHNT, CDR2 FRNRAP. The TCR was taken from a girl between 5 and 17 years old with multiple sclerosis. Material for sequencing was blood. The chain is built from TRBV12-5 and TRBJ1-1; 7 bases align to TRBD1. The DNA of the CDR3 is TGTGCTAGTGGTTTGGTCGCAGGGGGGCTGAACACTGAAGCTTTCTTT. Its protein product is CASGLVAGGLNTEAFF.